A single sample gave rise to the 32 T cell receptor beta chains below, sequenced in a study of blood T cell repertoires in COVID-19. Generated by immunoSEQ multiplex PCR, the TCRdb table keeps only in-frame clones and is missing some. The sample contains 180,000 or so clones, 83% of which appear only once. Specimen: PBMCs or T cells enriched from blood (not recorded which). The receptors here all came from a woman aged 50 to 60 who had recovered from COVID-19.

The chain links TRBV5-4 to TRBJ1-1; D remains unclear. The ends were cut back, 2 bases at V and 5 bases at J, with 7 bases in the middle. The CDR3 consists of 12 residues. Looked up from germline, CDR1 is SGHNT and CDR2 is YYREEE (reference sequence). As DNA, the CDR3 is TGTGCCAGCAGCTTCTACGGGACTGAAGCTTTCTTT. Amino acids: CASSFYGTEAFF.

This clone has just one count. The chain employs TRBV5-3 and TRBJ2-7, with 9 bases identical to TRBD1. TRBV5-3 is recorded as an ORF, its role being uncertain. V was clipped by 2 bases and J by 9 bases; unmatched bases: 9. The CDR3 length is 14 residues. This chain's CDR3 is CARSFWDRASGQYV. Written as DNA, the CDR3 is TGTGCCAGAAGCTTCTGGGACAGGGCGAGTGGGCAGTACGTC.

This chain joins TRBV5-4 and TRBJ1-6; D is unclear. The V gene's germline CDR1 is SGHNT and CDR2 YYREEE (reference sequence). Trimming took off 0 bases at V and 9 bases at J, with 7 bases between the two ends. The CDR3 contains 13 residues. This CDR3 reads CASSLGPGSPLHF. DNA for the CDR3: TGTGCCAGCAGCTTGGGGCCAGGTTCACCCCTCCACTTT.

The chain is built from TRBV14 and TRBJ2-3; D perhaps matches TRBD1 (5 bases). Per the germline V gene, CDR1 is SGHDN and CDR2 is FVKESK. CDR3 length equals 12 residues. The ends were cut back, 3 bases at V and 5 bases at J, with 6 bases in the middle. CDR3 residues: CASSQGRDTQYF. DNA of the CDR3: TGTGCCAGCAGCCAGGGGCGAGATACGCAGTATTTT.

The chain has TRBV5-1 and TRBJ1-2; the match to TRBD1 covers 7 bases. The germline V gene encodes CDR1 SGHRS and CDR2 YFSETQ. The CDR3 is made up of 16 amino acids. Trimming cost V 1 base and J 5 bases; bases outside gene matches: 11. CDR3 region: CASSLNLGTVNYGYTF. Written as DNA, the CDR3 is TGCGCCAGCAGCTTGAATCTCGGGACAGTAAATTATGGCTACACCTTC.

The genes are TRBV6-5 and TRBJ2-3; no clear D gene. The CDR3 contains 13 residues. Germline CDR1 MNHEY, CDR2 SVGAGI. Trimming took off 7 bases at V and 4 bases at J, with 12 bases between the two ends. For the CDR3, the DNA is TGTGCCAGCAAGACAATGGGCGCAGATACGCAGTATTTT. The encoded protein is CASKTMGADTQYF.

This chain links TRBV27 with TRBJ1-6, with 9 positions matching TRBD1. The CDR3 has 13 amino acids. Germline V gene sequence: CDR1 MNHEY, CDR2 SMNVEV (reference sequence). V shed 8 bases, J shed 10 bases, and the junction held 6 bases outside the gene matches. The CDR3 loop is CASQGQGWSPLHF. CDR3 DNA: TGTGCCAGCCAAGGACAGGGGTGGTCACCCCTCCACTTT.

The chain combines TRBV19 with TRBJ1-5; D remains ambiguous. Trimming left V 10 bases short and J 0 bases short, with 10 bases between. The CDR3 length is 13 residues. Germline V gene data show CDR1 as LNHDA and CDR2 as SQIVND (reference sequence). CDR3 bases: TGTGCCACCTCCGGTAGTAGCAATCAGCCCCAGCATTTT. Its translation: CATSGSSNQPQHF. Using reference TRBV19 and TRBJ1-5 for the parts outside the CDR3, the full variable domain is DGGITQSPKYLFRKEGQNVTLSCEQNLNHDAMYWYRQDPGQGLRLIYYSQIVNDFQKGDIAEGYSVSREKKESFPLTVTSAQKNPTAFYLCATSGSSNQPQHFGDGTRLSIL.

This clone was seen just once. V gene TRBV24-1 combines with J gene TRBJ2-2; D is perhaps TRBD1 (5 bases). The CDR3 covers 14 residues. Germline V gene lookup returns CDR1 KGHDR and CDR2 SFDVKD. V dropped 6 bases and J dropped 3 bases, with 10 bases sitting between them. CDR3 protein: CATSSDSYTGELFF. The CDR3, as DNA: TGTGCCACCAGTAGCGACAGTTACACCGGGGAGCTGTTTTTT.

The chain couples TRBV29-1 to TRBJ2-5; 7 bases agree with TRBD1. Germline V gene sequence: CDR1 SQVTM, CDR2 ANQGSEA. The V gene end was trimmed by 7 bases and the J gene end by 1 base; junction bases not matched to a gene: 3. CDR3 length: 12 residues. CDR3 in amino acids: CSARDSQETQYF. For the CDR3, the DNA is TGCAGCGCTCGGGACAGCCAAGAGACCCAGTACTTC.

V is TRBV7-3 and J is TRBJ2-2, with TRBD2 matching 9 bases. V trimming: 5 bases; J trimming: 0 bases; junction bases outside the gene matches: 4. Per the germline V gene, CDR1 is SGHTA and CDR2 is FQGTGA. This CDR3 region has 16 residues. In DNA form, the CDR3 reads TGTGCCAGCAGCCCTCCTAGCGGGGCGAACACCGGGGAGCTGTTTTTT. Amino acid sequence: CASSPPSGANTGELFF.

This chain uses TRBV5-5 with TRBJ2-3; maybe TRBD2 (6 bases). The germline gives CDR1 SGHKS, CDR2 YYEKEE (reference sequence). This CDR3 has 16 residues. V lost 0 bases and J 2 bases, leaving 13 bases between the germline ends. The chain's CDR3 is CASSLDPEGFTDTQYF. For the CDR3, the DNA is TGTGCCAGCAGCTTGGATCCGGAGGGCTTCACAGATACGCAGTATTTT.

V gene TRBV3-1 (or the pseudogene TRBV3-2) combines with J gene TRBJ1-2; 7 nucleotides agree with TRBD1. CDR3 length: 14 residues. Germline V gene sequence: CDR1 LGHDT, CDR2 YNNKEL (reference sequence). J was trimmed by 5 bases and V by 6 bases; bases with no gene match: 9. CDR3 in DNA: TGTGCCAGCAGTCACAAGGGGGCTACTTATGGCTACACCTTC. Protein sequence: CASSHKGATYGYTF.

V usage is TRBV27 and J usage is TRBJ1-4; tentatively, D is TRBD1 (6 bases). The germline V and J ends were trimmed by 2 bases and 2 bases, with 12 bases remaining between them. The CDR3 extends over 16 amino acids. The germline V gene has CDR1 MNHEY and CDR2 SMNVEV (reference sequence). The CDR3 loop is CASSLQGSRTNEKLFF. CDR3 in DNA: TGTGCCAGCAGTTTACAGGGGAGTCGGACTAATGAAAAACTGTTTTTT.

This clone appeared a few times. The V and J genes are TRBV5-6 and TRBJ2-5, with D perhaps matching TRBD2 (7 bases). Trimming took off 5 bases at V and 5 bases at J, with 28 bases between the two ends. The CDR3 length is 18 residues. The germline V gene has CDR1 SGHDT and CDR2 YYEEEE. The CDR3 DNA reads TGTGCCAGCAGGCCTAGAAGGGGGGGTAGCCGGCCTCCGGAGACCCAGTACTTC. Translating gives CASRPRRGGSRPPETQYF.

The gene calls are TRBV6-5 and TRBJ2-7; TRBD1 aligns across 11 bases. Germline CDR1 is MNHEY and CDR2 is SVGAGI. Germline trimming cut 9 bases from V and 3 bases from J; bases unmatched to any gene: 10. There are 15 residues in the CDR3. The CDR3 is CASRSGTGGNYEQYV. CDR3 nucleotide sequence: TGTGCCAGTCGATCCGGGACAGGGGGAAACTACGAGCAGTACGTC.

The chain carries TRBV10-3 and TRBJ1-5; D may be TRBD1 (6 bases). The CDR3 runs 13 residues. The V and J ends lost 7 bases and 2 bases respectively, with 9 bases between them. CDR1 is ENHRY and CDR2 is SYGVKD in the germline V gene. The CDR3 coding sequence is TGTGCCATCAAGGGGGACGGCAATCAGCCCCAGCATTTT. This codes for CAIKGDGNQPQHF.

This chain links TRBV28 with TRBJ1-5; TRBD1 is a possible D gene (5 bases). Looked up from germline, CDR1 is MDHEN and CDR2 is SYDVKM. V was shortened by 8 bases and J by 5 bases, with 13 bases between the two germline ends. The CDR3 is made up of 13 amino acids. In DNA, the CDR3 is TGTGCCAGCCAACAGGAGAACTATCAGCCCCAGCATTTT. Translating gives CASQQENYQPQHF.

The CDR3 sequence: CASSVGSVRGGLFF. DNA for the CDR3: TGTGCCAGCAGCGTAGGGTCCGTCCGGGGAGGACTGTTTTTT. The rearrangement uses TRBV9 and TRBJ1-4; D is unclear. This CDR3 region has 14 residues. Germline V gives CDR1 SGDLS, CDR2 YYNGEE. The V gene lost 0 bases and the J gene lost 13 bases, with 16 bases spanning the gap.

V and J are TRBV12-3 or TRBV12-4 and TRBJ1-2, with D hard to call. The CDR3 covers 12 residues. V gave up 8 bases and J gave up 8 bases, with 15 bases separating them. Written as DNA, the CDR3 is TGTGCCAGCTCGGAGGGTTTCGAGGGCTACACCTTC. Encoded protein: CASSEGFEGYTF.

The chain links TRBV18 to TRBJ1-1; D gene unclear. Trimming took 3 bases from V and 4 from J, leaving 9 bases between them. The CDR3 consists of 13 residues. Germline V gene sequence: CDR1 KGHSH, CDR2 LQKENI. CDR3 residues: CASSPSSGTEAFF. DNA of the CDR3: TGTGCCAGCTCACCCTCCTCGGGCACTGAAGCTTTCTTT.

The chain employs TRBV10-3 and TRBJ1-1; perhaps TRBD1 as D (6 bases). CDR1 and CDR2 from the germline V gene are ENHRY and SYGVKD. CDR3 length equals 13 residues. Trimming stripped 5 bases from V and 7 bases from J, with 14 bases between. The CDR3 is CAISHTGKIEAFF. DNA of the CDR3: TGTGCCATCAGTCACACAGGGAAAATTGAAGCTTTCTTT.

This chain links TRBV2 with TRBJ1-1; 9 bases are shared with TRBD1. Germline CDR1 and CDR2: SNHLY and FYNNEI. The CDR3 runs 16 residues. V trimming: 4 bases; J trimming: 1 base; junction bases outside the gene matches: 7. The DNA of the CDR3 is TGTGCCAGCAGTGGCCGACAGGGGGTTGGGAACACTGAAGCTTTCTTT. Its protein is CASSGRQGVGNTEAFF.

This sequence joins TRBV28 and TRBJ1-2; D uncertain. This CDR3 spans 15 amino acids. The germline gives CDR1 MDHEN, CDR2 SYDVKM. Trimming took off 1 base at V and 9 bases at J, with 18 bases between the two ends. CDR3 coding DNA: TGTGCCAGCAGTTTATCGGGTTGGAGGGCTTCGCGCTACACCTTC. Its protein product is CASSLSGWRASRYTF.

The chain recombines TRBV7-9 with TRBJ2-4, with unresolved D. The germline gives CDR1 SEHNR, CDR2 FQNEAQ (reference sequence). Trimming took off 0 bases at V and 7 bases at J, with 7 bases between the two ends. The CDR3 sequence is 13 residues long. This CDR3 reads CASSLAPKNIQYF. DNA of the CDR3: TGTGCCAGCAGCTTAGCTCCTAAGAACATTCAGTACTTC.

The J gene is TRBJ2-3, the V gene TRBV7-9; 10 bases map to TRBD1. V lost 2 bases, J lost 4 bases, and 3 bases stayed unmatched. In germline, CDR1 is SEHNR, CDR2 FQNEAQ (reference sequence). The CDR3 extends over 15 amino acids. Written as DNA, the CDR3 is TGTGCCAGCAGCTTACACGGACAGGGGGCAGATACGCAGTATTTT. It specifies CASSLHGQGADTQYF.

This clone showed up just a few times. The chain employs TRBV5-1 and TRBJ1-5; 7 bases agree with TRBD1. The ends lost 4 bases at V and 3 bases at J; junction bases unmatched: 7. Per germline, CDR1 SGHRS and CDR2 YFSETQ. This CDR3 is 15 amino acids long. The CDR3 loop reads CASSPGQTDNQPQHF. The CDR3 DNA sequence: TGCGCCAGCAGCCCGGGACAGACCGACAATCAGCCCCAGCATTTT.

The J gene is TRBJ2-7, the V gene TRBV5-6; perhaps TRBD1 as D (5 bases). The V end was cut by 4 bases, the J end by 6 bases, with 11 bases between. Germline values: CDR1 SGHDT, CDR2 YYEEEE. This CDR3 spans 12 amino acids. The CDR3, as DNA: TGTGCCAGCAGCCCGTGGGGCGGCGAGCAGTACGTC. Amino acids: CASSPWGGEQYV.

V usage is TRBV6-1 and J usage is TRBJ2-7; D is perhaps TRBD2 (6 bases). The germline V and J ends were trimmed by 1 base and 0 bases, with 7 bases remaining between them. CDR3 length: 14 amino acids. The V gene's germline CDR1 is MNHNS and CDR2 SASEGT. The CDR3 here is CASSEVGLSYEQYV. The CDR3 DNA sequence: TGTGCCAGCAGTGAAGTGGGACTCTCCTACGAGCAGTACGTC.

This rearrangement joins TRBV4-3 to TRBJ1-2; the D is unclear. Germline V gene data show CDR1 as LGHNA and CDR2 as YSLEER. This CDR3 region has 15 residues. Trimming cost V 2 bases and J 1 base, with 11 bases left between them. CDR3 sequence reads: CASSQTLRGNYGYTF. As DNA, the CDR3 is TGCGCCAGCAGCCAAACACTACGGGGTAACTATGGCTACACCTTC.

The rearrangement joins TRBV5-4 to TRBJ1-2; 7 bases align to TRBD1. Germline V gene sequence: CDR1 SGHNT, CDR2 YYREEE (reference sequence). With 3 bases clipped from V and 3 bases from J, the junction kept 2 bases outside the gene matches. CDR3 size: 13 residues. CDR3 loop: CASSWDSDYGYTF. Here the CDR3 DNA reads TGTGCCAGCAGCTGGGACAGCGACTATGGCTACACCTTC.

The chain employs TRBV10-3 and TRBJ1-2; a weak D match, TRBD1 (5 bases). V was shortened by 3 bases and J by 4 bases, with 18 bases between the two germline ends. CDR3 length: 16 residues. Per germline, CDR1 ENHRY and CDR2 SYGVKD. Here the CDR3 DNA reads TGTGCCATCAGTGACCCCTCCAGGGTTACGGGCTATGGCTACACCTTC. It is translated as CAISDPSRVTGYGYTF.